Below, 30 T cell receptor beta chains from the same sample are listed, as sequenced in a study of blood T cells in healthy people across ages. Primers used in a second PCR of roughly 6 to 12 cycles were a sample-barcoded 5' primer and a J-beta primer mix. One entry per CDR3 protein, called by TCRdb with MiXCR from the 5' RACE reads. The sample records 700,000 to 850,000 distinct CDR3 sequences, about 36% being singletons. Sequenced material: blood. The receptors were sampled from a man between 18 and 35 years old in good health.

This clonotype was seen only once. The V gene is TRBV7-9, the J gene TRBJ1-4; TRBD1 might be the D (5 bases). The V gene's germline CDR1 is SEHNR and CDR2 FQNEAQ (reference sequence). CDR3 length: 16 amino acids. V lost 5 bases and J 4 bases, leaving 17 bases between the germline ends. CDR3 in DNA: TGTGCCAGCAGCCCCAAAGGGGCAGGTAGTAATGAAAAACTGTTTTTT. Translating gives CASSPKGAGSNEKLFF.

The chain recombines TRBV14 with TRBJ1-2, with D uncertain. The CDR3 length is 17 residues. Looked up from germline, CDR1 is SGHDN and CDR2 is FVKESK. The germline V and J ends were trimmed by 4 bases and 4 bases, with 22 bases remaining between them. The CDR3 DNA follows: TGTGCCAGCAGCCTACACAACAACCAGGACGGACGCTATGGCTACACCTTC. Its translation is CASSLHNNQDGRYGYTF.

CDR3: CSVEQGSGEQYF. CDR3 DNA sequence: TGCAGCGTAGAACAGGGATCGGGAGAGCAGTACTTC. The chain employs TRBV29-1 and TRBJ2-5; D assignment may be TRBD1 or TRBD2 (6 bases each). Trimming pared 6 bases from V and 11 bases from J, leaving 19 bases between. In germline, CDR1 is SQVTM, CDR2 ANQGSEA. The CDR3 contains 12 residues.

Remarks on this clonotype: One base away lies a much larger clone, so this may be a sequencing read error. V and J are TRBV4-3 and TRBJ2-7; 8 bases are shared with TRBD2. CDR1 is LGHNA and CDR2 is YSLEER in the germline V gene. The CDR3 totals 14 residues. The CDR3 protein is CANSPRDGRDEQYF. CDR3 coding DNA: TGCGCCAACAGCCCTAGGGACGGGAGGGACGAGCAGTACTTC.

This clonotype has a single count. A single base separates this from a much larger clone, so it may be a read error. The chain combines TRBV6-5 with TRBJ2-1; D is unresolved. The germline V gene has CDR1 MNHEY and CDR2 SVGAGI. Trimming removed 8 bases from V and 10 bases from J, with 12 bases in between. CDR3 size: 11 residues. CDR3 in amino acids: CASGNGYEQFF. The CDR3 DNA follows: TGTGCCAGCGGGAATGGCTACGAGCAGTTCTTC.

Concerning this clonotype itself: This may be a read error: a much more frequent sequence differs by one nucleotide. This sequence joins TRBV7-9 and TRBJ2-3, with 7 bases that match TRBD1. CDR3 length equals 14 residues. J lost 4 bases, V lost 9 bases, and 10 bases had no gene match. Germline CDR1 SEHNR, CDR2 FQNEAQ (reference sequence). CDR3 DNA sequence: TGTGCCAGTCAACCGGGACAGAGGCCAGATACGCAGTATTTT. This translates into CASQPGQRPDTQYF.

This clonotype has just one count. The chain combines TRBV7-2 with TRBJ2-1, with D unclear. Germline assignment: CDR1 SGHTA and CDR2 FQGNSA. Trimming stripped 0 bases from V and 12 bases from J, with 12 bases between. This CDR3 has 13 residues. The CDR3, as DNA: TGTGCCAGCAGCTTAGCCTGGGTCGCTGGGCAGTTCTTC. Its translation: CASSLAWVAGQFF.

There are a few counts of this clonotype. It may be a read error: a sequence one base away is much more abundant. V is TRBV7-9 and J is TRBJ2-3; D is uncertain. CDR1 and CDR2 (germline): SEHNR, FQNEAQ (reference sequence). The CDR3 contains 12 residues. CDR3: CANSFSTDTQYF. The CDR3 DNA is TGTGCCAACAGCTTCAGCACAGATACGCAGTATTTT.

This rearrangement joins TRBV6-5 to TRBJ1-1; D might be TRBD1 (5 bases). The CDR3 spans 17 residues. Deletions cut 0 bases from V and 4 bases from J, with 18 bases between. Germline V gene data show CDR1 as MNHEY and CDR2 as SVGAGI. The CDR3 DNA sequence: TGTGCCAGCAGTTACTCGGGCGCGGGGACCCACCCCACTGAAGCTTTCTTT. Protein sequence: CASSYSGAGTHPTEAFF.

Only a few counts were recorded for this clonotype. V gene TRBV7-2 combines with J gene TRBJ2-5, with unresolved D. V was shortened by 5 bases and J by 1 base, with 17 bases between the two germline ends. Per germline, CDR1 SGHTA and CDR2 FQGNSA. The CDR3 extends over 16 amino acids. The CDR3 loop reads CASSVHLGVAQETQYF. The CDR3 region has the DNA TGTGCCAGCAGCGTTCACCTTGGGGTAGCCCAAGAGACCCAGTACTTC.

This chain links TRBV5-6 with TRBJ2-5, with D perhaps TRBD2 (6 bases). Trimming left V 4 bases short and J 0 bases short, with 16 bases between. The germline V gene encodes CDR1 SGHDT and CDR2 YYEEEE. The CDR3 covers 16 residues. In DNA form, the CDR3 reads TGTGCCAGCAGCCTCATTCTCCGGGGGTACCAAGAGACCCAGTACTTC. Its translation is CASSLILRGYQETQYF.

This rearrangement joins TRBV15 to TRBJ2-1; 14 positions match TRBD2. This CDR3 contains 19 residues. With V trimmed by 6 bases and J by 0 bases, 10 bases remained unmatched. The germline V gene has CDR1 LNHNV and CDR2 YYDKDF (reference sequence). This CDR3 is CATSPAGLAGASSYNEQFF. The DNA for the CDR3 is TGTGCCACCAGTCCTGCGGGACTAGCGGGGGCAAGCTCCTACAATGAGCAGTTCTTC.

In this sample, this clonotype turned up once. This CDR3 reads CASGSGPRTYEQYF. The CDR3 DNA is TGTGCTAGTGGGAGCGGACCGAGGACCTACGAGCAGTACTTC. The genes are TRBV12-5 and TRBJ2-7; D possibly corresponds to TRBD2 (5 bases). Per the germline V gene, CDR1 is LGHNT and CDR2 is FRNRAP. The germline V and J ends were trimmed by 6 bases and 2 bases, with 14 bases remaining between them. CDR3 length: 14 amino acids.

The J gene is TRBJ1-3, the V gene TRBV28; D ambiguous. Germline CDR1 is MDHEN and CDR2 is SYDVKM. V dropped 5 bases and J dropped 0 bases, with 17 bases sitting between them. The CDR3 is 17 amino acids. Here the CDR3 reads CASSRPGEAGSGNTIYF. CDR3 nucleotides: TGTGCCAGCAGTAGGCCTGGGGAAGCAGGCTCTGGAAACACCATATATTTT.

The gene calls are TRBV7-9 and TRBJ2-3; D unclear. The CDR3 has 13 amino acids. Germline CDR1 reads SEHNR; CDR2 reads FQNEAQ (reference sequence). The V end lost 5 bases, the J end lost 2 bases, and 8 bases lay between the germline ends. CDR3 loop: CASSVPPTDTQYF. CDR3 nucleotide sequence: TGTGCCAGCAGCGTCCCGCCCACAGATACGCAGTATTTT.

This clonotype was found once. This may come from a read error, since a much larger clone is one base off. The V and J genes are TRBV20-1 and TRBJ2-1; TRBD1 aligns across 7 bases. Germline values: CDR1 DFQATT, CDR2 SNEGSKA (reference sequence). The CDR3 runs 12 residues. Losses at the gene ends were 4 bases for V and 13 bases for J; bases not matched to a gene: 10. The CDR3 nucleotides are TGCAGTGCTAAGGGACAGAAAGAGACCCAGTTCTTC. This codes for CSAKGQKETQFF.

The chain couples TRBV27 to TRBJ2-5; D tentatively fits TRBD1 or TRBD2 (5 bases each). CDR3 length: 14 residues. V was clipped by 6 bases and J by 4 bases, with 15 bases between them. Germline V CDR1 and CDR2: MNHEY, SMNVEV (reference sequence). The CDR3 spells CASRGLFGGETQYF. The CDR3 nucleotides read TGTGCCAGCAGGGGGTTATTTGGGGGAGAGACCCAGTACTTC.

This chain joins TRBV12-3 or TRBV12-4 and TRBJ2-1; weak D call: TRBD2 (6 bases). The CDR3 has 11 amino acids. V was trimmed by 5 bases and J by 10 bases, leaving 9 bases between them. The CDR3 sequence is CASSGTEEQFF. The DNA for the CDR3 is TGTGCCAGCAGTGGGACTGAAGAGCAGTTCTTC.

This chain joins TRBV5-1 and TRBJ1-5; tentatively, D is TRBD1 (6 bases). With 4 bases removed from V and 0 bases from J, the gap between germline ends came to 11 bases. Germline CDR1 is SGHRS and CDR2 is YFSETQ. CDR3 length: 15 amino acids. CDR3 nucleotides: TGCGCCAGCAGCCCGGACAGCCCTAGCAATCAGCCCCAGCATTTT. Its translation: CASSPDSPSNQPQHF.

This chain uses TRBV5-1 with TRBJ2-1; TRBD2 agrees at 9 bases. V dropped 5 bases and J dropped 0; count of bases not matched to a gene: 9. Looked up from germline, CDR1 is SGHRS and CDR2 is YFSETQ. The CDR3 extends over 17 amino acids. The CDR3 nucleotides are TGCGCCAGCAGAGATAGCGGGGGCCTTAGCTCCTACAATGAGCAGTTCTTC. It is translated as CASRDSGGLSSYNEQFF.

The chain has TRBV12-3 or TRBV12-4 and TRBJ1-4; D is ambiguous. The CDR3 spans 14 residues. Trimming took off 7 bases at V and 1 base at J, with 10 bases between the two ends. The CDR3, as DNA: TGTGCCAGCACCCAGGAGTTAACTAATGAAAAACTGTTTTTT. Translation: CASTQELTNEKLFF.

Remarks on this clonotype: Because it lacks the conserved phenylalanine or tryptophan at the end, this CDR3 is likely a read error. The chain has TRBV28 and TRBJ2-3; TRBD2 agrees at 13 bases. Germline V gives CDR1 MDHEN, CDR2 SYDVKM. This CDR3 spans 15 amino acids. The CDR3 DNA is TGTGCCAGCAACTCACTAGCGGGGGGGACAGATGCGCAGTATTCT. As protein: CASNSLAGGTDAQYS.

The chain has TRBV4-3 and TRBJ1-6; D might be TRBD1 (5 bases). Germline assignment: CDR1 LGHNA and CDR2 YSLEER. There are 15 residues in the CDR3. Trimming shortened V by 4 bases and J by 9 bases, and 16 bases separated the two germline ends. DNA of the CDR3: TGCGCCAGCAGCCGAGGACCGGGACTCGGTTCACCCCTCCACTTT. This codes for CASSRGPGLGSPLHF.

The chain has TRBV20-1 and TRBJ2-5; no firm D call. Between the trimmed V and J ends, which lost 2 bases and 5 bases, there was a span of 12 bases. The CDR3 spans 13 residues. From germline, CDR1 is DFQATT and CDR2 SNEGSKA (reference sequence). The CDR3 protein is CSARRSGRETQYF. Written as DNA, the CDR3 is TGCAGTGCTAGACGGTCCGGACGGGAGACCCAGTACTTC.

This clonotype was found a few times. The chain recombines TRBV7-3 with TRBJ1-1; no definite D call. Between the trimmed V and J ends, which lost 1 base and 2 bases, there was a span of 5 bases. Germline assignment: CDR1 SGHTA and CDR2 FQGTGA. The CDR3 runs 13 residues. CDR3 nucleotide sequence: TGTGCCAGCAGCTTAAAGATAAACACTGAAGCTTTCTTT. Translation: CASSLKINTEAFF.

Many counts were recorded for this clonotype. V and J are TRBV20-1 and TRBJ1-2, with 7 bases matching TRBD1. Trimming removed 0 bases from V and 2 bases from J; junction bases left unmatched: 0. Germline V lookup: CDR1 DFQATT, CDR2 SNEGSKA (reference sequence). The CDR3 extends over 13 amino acids. The CDR3 region has the DNA TGCAGTGCTAGAGACAGGGGGAACTATGGCTACACCTTC. Protein product: CSARDRGNYGYTF.

In this sample, this clonotype turned up once. This chain connects TRBV30 to TRBJ1-5, with D maybe TRBD1 (6 bases). CDR3 length equals 13 residues. CDR1 is GTSNPN, CDR2 SVGIG, per germline (reference sequence). Trimming cost V 8 bases and J 5 bases, with 16 bases left between them. CDR3 residues: CAKGTRDDQPQHF. The CDR3 region has the DNA TGTGCCAAAGGGACAAGGGACGATCAGCCCCAGCATTTT.

This clonotype was counted at least ten times. J is TRBJ2-4 and V is TRBV12-3 or TRBV12-4, with 8 bases lining up with TRBD1. The CDR3 spans 14 residues. V trimming: 5 bases; J trimming: 8 bases; junction bases outside the gene matches: 8. The CDR3 region is CASSPEDRDDIQYF. The CDR3 DNA is TGTGCCAGCAGTCCAGAGGACAGGGATGACATTCAGTACTTC.

In its sample, this clonotype was seen many times. The rearrangement uses TRBV2 and TRBJ2-5, with D perhaps TRBD1 (6 bases). This CDR3 region has 12 residues. The germline V gene encodes CDR1 SNHLY and CDR2 FYNNEI. V lost 8 bases and J 4 bases, leaving 11 bases between the germline ends. CDR3 amino acids: CASGGEGETQYF. In nucleotides, the CDR3 is TGTGCCAGCGGGGGCGAGGGAGAGACCCAGTACTTC. Looking up the rest from reference TRBV2 and TRBJ2-5 gives the full variable domain: EPEVTQTPSHQVTQMGQEVILRCVPISNHLYFYWYRQILGQKVEFLVSFYNNEISEKSEIFDDQFSVERPDGSNFTLKIRSTKLEDSAMYFCASGGEGETQYFGPGTRLLVL.

Of note for this clonotype: A read error may explain this, as a much larger clone is one base away. The rearrangement links TRBV10-3 to TRBJ2-3; unclear D gene. The assigned J gene may be wrong: the sequence end matches TRBJ1-5 better. Per germline, CDR1 ENHRY and CDR2 SYGVKD. CDR3 length equals 15 residues. The CDR3 spells CAISESEGTRGTQHF. The CDR3 DNA reads as TGTGCCATCAGTGAGTCGGAGGGAACTCGCGGTACGCAGCATTTT.